These 21 T cell receptor beta chains originate from one sample sequenced in a study of blood T cell repertoires in COVID-19. TCRdb's table, derived via immunoSEQ multiplex PCR, lists solely in-frame clones and lacks some. The sample lists around 56,000 clones, 73% occurring once. Specimen: peripheral blood. These receptors all come from a woman between 70 and 85 years old with acute or convalescent COVID-19.

This clone was counted a few times. CDR3 sequence: CASSEGAYGYTF. CDR3 sequence (DNA): TGTGCCAGCAGTGAAGGGGCCTATGGCTACACCTTC. The rearrangement uses TRBV6-1 and TRBJ1-2; D call uncertain. Germline V gene sequence: CDR1 MNHNS, CDR2 SASEGT. V was shortened by 1 base and J by 4 bases, with 4 bases between the two germline ends. This CDR3 spans 12 amino acids.

The chain recombines TRBV5-1 with TRBJ2-5; tentative D call: TRBD2 (5 bases). This CDR3 region has 16 residues. V lost 2 bases to trimming and J lost 4 bases, with 18 bases between them. The germline V gene has CDR1 SGHRS and CDR2 YFSETQ. The CDR3 reads CASSFNPGAGGETQYF. The CDR3 DNA is TGCGCCAGCAGCTTTAACCCAGGCGCCGGAGGAGAGACCCAGTACTTC.

The chain has TRBV18 and TRBJ2-7; 7 positions match TRBD1. The CDR3 totals 13 residues. J lost 5 bases, V lost 6 bases, and 7 bases had no gene match. Germline V lookup: CDR1 KGHSH, CDR2 LQKENI. This CDR3 is CASSGDSANEQYF. In DNA form, the CDR3 reads TGTGCCAGCTCCGGGGACAGTGCCAACGAGCAGTACTTC.

This clone was observed a handful of times. The V call is TRBV28, the J call TRBJ1-2, with TRBD1 matching 10 bases. Per germline, CDR1 MDHEN and CDR2 SYDVKM. The junction had 14 bases not matched to a gene; V was cut back by 6 bases and J by 4 bases. CDR3 length: 17 residues. The CDR3 sequence: CASRPVDRGQKSYGYTF. As DNA, the CDR3 is TGTGCCAGCAGGCCGGTAGACAGGGGGCAAAAAAGCTATGGCTACACCTTC.

The CDR3 nucleotides are TGTGCCAGCAGCAGGACAGATGGCTATGGCTACACCTTC. It translates to CASSRTDGYGYTF. The chain employs TRBV6-5 and TRBJ1-2, with D possibly TRBD1 on 6 matching bases. CDR1 MNHEY and CDR2 SVGAGI come from the germline V gene. CDR3 size: 13 residues. V was shortened by 6 bases and J by 4 bases, with 12 bases between the two germline ends.

J is TRBJ1-1 and V is TRBV30, with no clear D. Germline V gene lookup returns CDR1 GTSNPN and CDR2 SVGIG (reference sequence). This CDR3 is built from 14 residues. Trimming took off 0 bases at V and 0 bases at J, with 8 bases between the two ends. CDR3 residues: CAWSVSSMNTEAFF. The CDR3 DNA is TGTGCCTGGAGTGTCTCGAGTATGAACACTGAAGCTTTCTTT.

This rearrangement joins TRBV13 to TRBJ1-3; the match to TRBD1 covers 7 bases. Germline loops: CDR1 PRHDT, CDR2 FYEKMQ (reference sequence). Trimming took 5 bases from V and 3 from J; bases not matched to a gene: 4. The CDR3 sequence is 14 residues long. The CDR3 sequence is CASSRRTGGNTIYF. The CDR3 coding sequence is TGTGCCAGCAGCAGGAGGACAGGTGGAAACACCATATATTTT.

This clone was detected only once. The gene calls are TRBV19 and TRBJ1-2; possibly TRBD1 for D (6 bases). The CDR3 has 12 residues. CDR1 is LNHDA, CDR2 SQIVND, per germline (reference sequence). The V end lost 6 bases, the J end lost 4 bases, and 9 bases lay between the germline ends. The CDR3 DNA is TGTGCCAGTAGCCAGGGGTTCTATGGCTACACCTTC. Translated: CASSQGFYGYTF.

The genes are TRBV5-5 and TRBJ2-3; 9 bases are a match to TRBD1. The ends lost 0 bases at V and 2 bases at J; junction bases unmatched: 4. The CDR3 has 16 amino acids. Germline-derived CDR1 and CDR2 are SGHKS and YYEKEE (reference sequence). The CDR3 DNA is TGTGCCAGCAGCTTGGGGGGACAGGGACCCACAGATACGCAGTATTTT. Translated, it gives CASSLGGQGPTDTQYF.

This rearrangement joins TRBV2 to TRBJ1-1; 8 bases are a match to TRBD1. CDR3 length: 12 residues. From germline, CDR1 is SNHLY and CDR2 FYNNEI. With V trimmed by 5 bases and J by 8 bases, 4 bases remained unmatched. In DNA, the CDR3 is TGTGCCAGCAGTCAATACAGGGGGGAAGCTTTCTTT. Its protein is CASSQYRGEAFF. Complete variable domain (other parts from reference TRBV2 and TRBJ1-1): EPEVTQTPSHQVTQMGQEVILRCVPISNHLYFYWYRQILGQKVEFLVSFYNNEISEKSEIFDDQFSVERPDGSNFTLKIRSTKLEDSAMYFCASSQYRGEAFFGQGTRLTVV.

The chain carries TRBV9 and TRBJ1-1; tentative D call: TRBD1 (5 bases). V shed 2 bases and J shed 3 bases, with 17 bases lying between them. The CDR3 runs 16 residues. CDR1 is SGDLS, CDR2 YYNGEE, per germline. DNA of the CDR3: TGTGCCAGCAGCGTCCCCTACTCGGGGGGGGACACTGAAGCTTTCTTT. Translation gives CASSVPYSGGDTEAFF.

Here the CDR3 reads CASSRTGPSGANVLTF. The DNA of the CDR3 is TGTGCCAGCTCACGGACAGGTCCCTCTGGGGCCAACGTCCTGACTTTC. V and J are TRBV18 and TRBJ2-6, with TRBD1 matching 7 bases. The V gene end was trimmed by 4 bases and the J gene end by 0 bases; junction bases not matched to a gene: 3. The CDR3 contains 16 residues. Germline V lookup: CDR1 KGHSH, CDR2 LQKENI. Full variable domain (remainder filled in from reference TRBV18 and TRBJ2-6): NAGVMQNPRHLVRRRGQEARLRCSPMKGHSHVYWYRQLPEEGLKFMVYLQKENIIDESGMPKERFSAEFPKEGPSILRIQQVVRGDSAAYFCASSRTGPSGANVLTFGAGSRLTVL.

The chain couples TRBV11-2 to TRBJ2-5, with D perhaps matching TRBD2 (5 bases). With 4 bases removed from V and 2 bases from J, the gap between germline ends came to 17 bases. Germline values: CDR1 SGHAT, CDR2 FQNNGV. This CDR3 region has 16 residues. The CDR3 region is CASSSRSLSAQETQYF. CDR3 DNA: TGTGCCAGCAGCTCCCGCTCGCTTAGCGCACAAGAGACCCAGTACTTC.

This chain links TRBV6-6 with TRBJ2-6; TRBD1 aligns across 8 bases. After removal of 5 bases from V and 1 base from J, the junction contained 16 bases not matched to a gene. The CDR3 has 20 residues. CDR1 and CDR2 from the germline V gene are MNHNY and SVGAGI (reference sequence). CDR3 nucleotides: TGTGCCAGCAGTCAGGGGGCCCCTTGGCAGTTTATGTCTGGGGCCAACGTCCTGACTTTC. Translating it yields CASSQGAPWQFMSGANVLTF.

To note about this clone: At one end, the junction sequence differs from germline, possibly due to a read error. The chain employs TRBV6-5 and TRBJ1-2; 11 bases agree with TRBD1. The germline CDR1 and CDR2 sequences are MNHEY and SVGAGI. The CDR3 covers 15 residues. The CDR3, as DNA: TGTGTCAGCAGTTCTCCGGGACAGGGGGACTATGGCTACACCTTC. Translated: CVSSSPGQGDYGYTF.

The chain employs TRBV5-8 and TRBJ1-6; D unresolved. From germline, CDR1 is SGHTS and CDR2 YDEGEE. The CDR3 is made up of 13 amino acids. The V and J ends lost 0 bases and 6 bases respectively, with 4 bases between them. CDR3 nucleotide sequence: TGTGCCAGCAGCTTGGGGGCTAATTCACCCCTCCACTTT. This gives the protein CASSLGANSPLHF. The full variable domain, completed using reference TRBV5-8 and TRBJ1-6, is EAGVTQSPTHLIKTRGQQATLRCSPISGHTSVYWYQQALGLGLQFLLWYDEGEERNRGNFPPRFSGRQFPNYSSELNVNALELEDSALYLCASSLGANSPLHFGNGTRLTVT.

The chain employs TRBV6-5 and TRBJ1-2; weak D call: TRBD1 (6 bases). Germline CDR1 and CDR2: MNHEY and SVGAGI. This CDR3 spans 15 amino acids. With 6 bases removed from V and 2 bases from J, the gap between germline ends came to 16 bases. CDR3: CASSRSGTTNYGYTF. The CDR3 region has the DNA TGTGCCAGCAGCCGATCCGGGACAACAAACTATGGCTACACCTTC.

V and J are TRBV7-2 and TRBJ2-5; 10 nucleotides align to TRBD2. Losses at the gene ends were 2 bases for V and 3 bases for J; bases not matched to a gene: 6. Looked up from germline, CDR1 is SGHTA and CDR2 is FQGNSA. This CDR3 region has 16 residues. CDR3 loop: CASSLKAGGRKETQYF. Written as DNA, the CDR3 is TGTGCCAGCAGCTTAAAAGCGGGGGGGCGAAAAGAGACCCAGTACTTC.

J is TRBJ1-3 and V is TRBV7-9, with a possible D match to TRBD1 (5 bases). From germline, CDR1 is SEHNR and CDR2 FQNEAQ (reference sequence). V was pared by 5 bases and J by 1 base, with 9 bases between. The CDR3 is made up of 14 amino acids. This CDR3 reads CASSASGSGNTIYF. For the CDR3, the DNA is TGTGCCAGCAGCGCCTCAGGGTCTGGAAACACCATATATTTT.

The chain combines TRBV7-8 with TRBJ1-1, with a tentative D call TRBD1 (6 bases). The CDR3 consists of 15 residues. CDR1 is SGHVS and CDR2 is FQNEAQ in the germline V gene. Trimming removed 7 bases from V and 2 bases from J, with 17 bases in between. This chain's CDR3 is CASTYALGTNTEAFF. The CDR3 DNA sequence: TGTGCCAGCACCTACGCGCTCGGGACAAACACTGAAGCTTTCTTT.

The chain couples TRBV7-3 to TRBJ1-1; D gene unclear. Germline CDR1 and CDR2: SGHTA and FQGTGA. Trimming pared 1 base from V and 3 bases from J, leaving 6 bases between. The CDR3 loop spans 13 amino acids. CDR3 sequence reads: CASSLMADTEAFF. CDR3 in DNA: TGTGCCAGCAGCTTAATGGCGGACACTGAAGCTTTCTTT.